The clone carrying this T cell receptor (beta chain) was observed at least ten times. No antigen is known for it. The germline V and J ends were trimmed by 4 bases and 6 bases, with 12 bases remaining between them. This CDR3 has 13 residues. Germline lookup yields CDR1 GTSNPN and CDR2 SVGIG (reference sequence). These data come from a study of T cells in Graves' hyperthyroidism and ophthalmopathy. Across the study: Peripheral blood was drawn at first diagnosis, prior to all treatment.

Template material for amplifying TCR beta CDR3 regions consisted of RNA transcripts. The HTBI set primed first-round TCR CDR3 RT-PCR. TCRdb re-called the multiplex PCR reads with MiXCR, one entry per CDR3 protein. The repertoire holds roughly 400,000 distinct CDR3 sequences, with 15% to 18% as singletons. Clinical symptoms, serum thyroxine and TRAb, thyroid ultrasound and orbital computed tomography together formed the diagnostic basis. The sample of blood was obtained at first hyperthyroidism diagnosis (before any ophthalmopathy symptoms). Study results and limitations: Model output signaled ophthalmopathy a median around 6.9 months ahead of onset.

Sequenced sample: blood. The rearrangement joins TRBV30 to TRBJ1-4, with a weak D call TRBD1 (6 bases). This receptor was taken from a woman aged 18 to 35 with Graves' hyperthyroidism that later progressed to Graves' ophthalmopathy. In DNA, the CDR3 is TGTGCCTGGAATGCCGGGGGCGATGAAAAACTGTTTTTT. It encodes CAWNAGGDEKLFF.